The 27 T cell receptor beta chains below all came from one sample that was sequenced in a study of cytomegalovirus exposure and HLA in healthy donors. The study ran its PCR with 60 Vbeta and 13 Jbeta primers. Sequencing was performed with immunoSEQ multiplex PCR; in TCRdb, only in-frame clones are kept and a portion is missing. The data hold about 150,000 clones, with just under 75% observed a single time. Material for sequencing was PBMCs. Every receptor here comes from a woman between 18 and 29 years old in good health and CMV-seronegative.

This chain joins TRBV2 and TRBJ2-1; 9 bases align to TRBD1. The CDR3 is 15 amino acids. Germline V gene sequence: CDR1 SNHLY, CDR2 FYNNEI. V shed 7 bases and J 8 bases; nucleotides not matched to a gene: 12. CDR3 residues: CASTDRDRVFDEQFF. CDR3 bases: TGTGCCAGCACCGACCGGGACAGGGTTTTCGATGAGCAGTTCTTC.

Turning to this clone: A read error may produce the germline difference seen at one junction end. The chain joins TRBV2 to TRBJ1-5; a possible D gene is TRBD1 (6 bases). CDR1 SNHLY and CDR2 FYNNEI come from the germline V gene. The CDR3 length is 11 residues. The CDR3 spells CASSEPGHLAF. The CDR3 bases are TGTGCCAGCAGTGAACCGGGACATCTCGCTTTT.

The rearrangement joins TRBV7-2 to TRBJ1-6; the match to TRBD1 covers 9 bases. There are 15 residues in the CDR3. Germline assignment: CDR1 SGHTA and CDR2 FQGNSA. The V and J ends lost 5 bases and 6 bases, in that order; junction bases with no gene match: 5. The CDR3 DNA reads TGTGCCAGCAGCAGTACAGGGGGCCTTAATTCACCCCTCCACTTT. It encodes CASSSTGGLNSPLHF.

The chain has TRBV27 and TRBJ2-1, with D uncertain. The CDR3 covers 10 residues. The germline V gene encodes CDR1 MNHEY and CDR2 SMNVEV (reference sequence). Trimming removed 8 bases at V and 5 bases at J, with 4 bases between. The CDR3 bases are TGTGCCAGCGGCCACAATGAGCAGTTCTTC. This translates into CASGHNEQFF.

The CDR3 loop reads CASSSGQGSYGYTF. CDR3 nucleotides: TGTGCCAGCAGTTCCGGACAGGGGAGCTATGGCTACACCTTC. This chain links TRBV6-5 with TRBJ1-2; 9 bases are a match to TRBD1. The V gene end was trimmed by 4 bases and the J gene end by 4 bases; junction bases not matched to a gene: 4. CDR1 and CDR2 from the germline V gene are MNHEY and SVGAGI. This CDR3 contains 14 residues.

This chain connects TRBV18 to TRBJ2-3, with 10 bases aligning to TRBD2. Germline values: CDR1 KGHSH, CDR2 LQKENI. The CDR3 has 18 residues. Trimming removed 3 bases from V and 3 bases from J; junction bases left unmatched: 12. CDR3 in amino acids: CASSPPRGSGRVTDTQYF. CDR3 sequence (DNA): TGTGCCAGCTCACCCCCGAGGGGGAGCGGGAGGGTGACAGATACGCAGTATTTT. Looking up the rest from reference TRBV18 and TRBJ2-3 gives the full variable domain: NAGVMQNPRHLVRRRGQEARLRCSPMKGHSHVYWYRQLPEEGLKFMVYLQKENIIDESGMPKERFSAEFPKEGPSILRIQQVVRGDSAAYFCASSPPRGSGRVTDTQYFGPGTRLTVL.

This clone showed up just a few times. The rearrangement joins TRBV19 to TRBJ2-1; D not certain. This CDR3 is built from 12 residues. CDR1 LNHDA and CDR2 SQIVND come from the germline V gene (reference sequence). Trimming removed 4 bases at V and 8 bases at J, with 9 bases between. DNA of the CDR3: TGTGCCAGTAGTAAAGGAGTCTATGAGCAGTTCTTC. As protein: CASSKGVYEQFF.

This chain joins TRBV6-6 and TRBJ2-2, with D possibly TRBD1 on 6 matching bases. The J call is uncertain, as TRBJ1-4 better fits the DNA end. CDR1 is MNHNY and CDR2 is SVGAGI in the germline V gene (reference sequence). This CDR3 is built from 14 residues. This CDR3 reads CASMGDRHRGKLFF. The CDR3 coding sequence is TGTGCCAGCATGGGAGACAGGCACCGGGGAAAACTGTTTTTT.

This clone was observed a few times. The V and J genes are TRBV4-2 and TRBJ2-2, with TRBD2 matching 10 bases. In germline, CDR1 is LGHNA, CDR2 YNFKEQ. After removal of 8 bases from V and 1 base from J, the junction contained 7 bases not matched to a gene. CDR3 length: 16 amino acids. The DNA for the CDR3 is TGTGCCAGCGAGGAGGCTAGCGGGGGGAACACCGGGGAGCTGTTTTTT. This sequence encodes CASEEASGGNTGELFF.

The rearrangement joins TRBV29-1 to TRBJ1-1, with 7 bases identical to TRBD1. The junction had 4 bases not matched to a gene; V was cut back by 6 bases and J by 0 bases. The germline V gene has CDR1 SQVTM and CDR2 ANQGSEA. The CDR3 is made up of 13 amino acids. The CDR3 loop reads CSVHRGLNTEAFF. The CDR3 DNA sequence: TGCAGCGTCCACAGGGGCCTGAACACTGAAGCTTTCTTT.

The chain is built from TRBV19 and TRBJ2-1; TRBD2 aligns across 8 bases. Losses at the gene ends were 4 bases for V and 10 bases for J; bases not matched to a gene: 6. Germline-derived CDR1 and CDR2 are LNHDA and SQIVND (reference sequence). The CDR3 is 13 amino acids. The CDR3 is CASSKREREEQFF. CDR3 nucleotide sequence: TGTGCCAGTAGTAAGCGGGAGAGGGAGGAGCAGTTCTTC.

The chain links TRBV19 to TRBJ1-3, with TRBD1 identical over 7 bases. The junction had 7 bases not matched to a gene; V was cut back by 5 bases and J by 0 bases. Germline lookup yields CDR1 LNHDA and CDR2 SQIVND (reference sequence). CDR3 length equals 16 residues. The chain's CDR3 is CASSPWDSHSGNTIYF. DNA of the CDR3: TGTGCCAGTAGTCCCTGGGACAGCCACTCTGGAAACACCATATATTTT.

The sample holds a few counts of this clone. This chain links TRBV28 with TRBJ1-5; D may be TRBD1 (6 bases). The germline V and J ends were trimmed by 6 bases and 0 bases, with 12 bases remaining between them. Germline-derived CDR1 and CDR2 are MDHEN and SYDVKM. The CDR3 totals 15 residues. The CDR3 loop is CASRQQGISNQPQHF. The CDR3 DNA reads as TGTGCCAGCAGGCAACAGGGTATTAGCAATCAGCCCCAGCATTTT.

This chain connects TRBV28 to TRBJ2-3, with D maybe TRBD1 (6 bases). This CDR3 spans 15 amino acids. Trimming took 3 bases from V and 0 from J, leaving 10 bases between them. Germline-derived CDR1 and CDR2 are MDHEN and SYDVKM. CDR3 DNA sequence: TGTGCCAGCAGTTTCGTGGGGGCAAGCACAGATACGCAGTATTTT. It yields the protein CASSFVGASTDTQYF.

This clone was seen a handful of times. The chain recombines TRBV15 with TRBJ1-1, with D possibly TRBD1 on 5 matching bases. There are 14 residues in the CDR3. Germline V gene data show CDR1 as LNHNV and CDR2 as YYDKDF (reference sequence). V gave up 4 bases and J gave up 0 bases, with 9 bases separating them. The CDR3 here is CATSKQELNTEAFF. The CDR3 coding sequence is TGTGCCACCAGCAAACAGGAATTGAACACTGAAGCTTTCTTT.

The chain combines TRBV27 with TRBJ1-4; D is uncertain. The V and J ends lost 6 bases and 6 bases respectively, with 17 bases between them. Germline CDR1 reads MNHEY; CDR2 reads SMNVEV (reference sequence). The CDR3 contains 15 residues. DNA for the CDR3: TGTGCCAGCAGCACCAGGCGGGCATCGTATGAAAAACTGTTTTTT. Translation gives CASSTRRASYEKLFF.

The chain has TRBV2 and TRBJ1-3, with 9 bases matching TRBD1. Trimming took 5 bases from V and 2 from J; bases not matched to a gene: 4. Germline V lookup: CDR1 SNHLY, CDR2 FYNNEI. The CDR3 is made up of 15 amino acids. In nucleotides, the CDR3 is TGTGCCAGCAGTCGGGACAGGGTGGCTGGAAACACCATATATTTT. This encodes CASSRDRVAGNTIYF.

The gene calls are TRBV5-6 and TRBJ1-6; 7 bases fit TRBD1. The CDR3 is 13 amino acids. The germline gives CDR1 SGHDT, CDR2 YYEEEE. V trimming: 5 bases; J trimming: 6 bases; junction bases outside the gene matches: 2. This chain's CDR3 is CASRQGPNSPLHF. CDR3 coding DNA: TGTGCCAGCAGACAGGGGCCTAATTCACCCCTCCACTTT.

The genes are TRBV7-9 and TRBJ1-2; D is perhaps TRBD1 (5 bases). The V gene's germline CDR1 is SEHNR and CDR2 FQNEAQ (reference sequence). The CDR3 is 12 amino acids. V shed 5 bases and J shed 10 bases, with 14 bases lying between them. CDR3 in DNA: TGTGCCAGCAGCCCAGAGACAGCTATCTACACCTTC. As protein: CASSPETAIYTF. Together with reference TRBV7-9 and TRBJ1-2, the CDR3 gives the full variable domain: DTGVSQNPRHKITKRGQNVTFRCDPISEHNRLYWYRQTLGQGPEFLTYFQNEAQLEKSRLLSDRFSAERPKGSFSTLEIQRTEQGDSAMYLCASSPETAIYTFGSGTRLTVV.

The CDR3 loop is CASSSGQDGSPLHF. The CDR3 coding sequence is TGTGCCAGCAGCTCGGGACAGGACGGGTCACCCCTCCACTTT. The chain joins TRBV7-3 to TRBJ1-6; 8 bases agree with TRBD1. The V gene's germline CDR1 is SGHTA and CDR2 FQGTGA. The length of the CDR3 is 14 residues. Trimming cost V 4 bases and J 10 bases; bases outside gene matches: 6.

The CDR3 bases are TGCGCCAGCAGCCAAGAAGGACTCGGGAGCAATCAGCCCCAGCATTTT. Protein product: CASSQEGLGSNQPQHF. The V gene is TRBV4-1, the J gene TRBJ1-5, with D hard to call. CDR3 size: 16 residues. Trimming stripped 0 bases from V and 1 base from J, with 10 bases between. CDR1 and CDR2 from the germline V gene are MGHRA and YSYEKL.

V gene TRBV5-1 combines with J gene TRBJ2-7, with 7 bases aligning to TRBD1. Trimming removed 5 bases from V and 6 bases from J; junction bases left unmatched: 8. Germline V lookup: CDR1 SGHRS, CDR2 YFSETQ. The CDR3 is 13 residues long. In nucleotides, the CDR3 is TGCGCCAGCAGAAGGGACAGCCAGGGCGAGCAGTACTTC. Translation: CASRRDSQGEQYF.

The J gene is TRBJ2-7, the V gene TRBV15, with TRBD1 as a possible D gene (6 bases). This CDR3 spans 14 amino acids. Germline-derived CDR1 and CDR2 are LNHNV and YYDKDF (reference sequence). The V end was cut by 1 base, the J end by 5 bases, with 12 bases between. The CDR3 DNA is TGTGCCACCAGCAGAGTAGTGGGGGCGGACGAGCAGTACTTC. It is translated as CATSRVVGADEQYF.

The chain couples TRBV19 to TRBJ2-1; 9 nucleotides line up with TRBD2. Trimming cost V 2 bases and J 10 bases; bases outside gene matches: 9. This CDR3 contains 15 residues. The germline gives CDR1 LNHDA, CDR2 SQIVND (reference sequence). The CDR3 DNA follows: TGTGCCAGTAGTATATACCTAGCGGGGACGGAGGAGCAGTTCTTC. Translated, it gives CASSIYLAGTEEQFF.

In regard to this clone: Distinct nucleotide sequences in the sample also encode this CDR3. CDR3 protein: CASSLVGGLGEKLFF. The CDR3 DNA follows: TGTGCCAGCAGCTTAGTTGGCGGCCTTGGGGAAAAACTGTTTTTT. This chain uses TRBV7-2 with TRBJ1-4; no clear D gene. The CDR3 contains 15 residues. Germline V lookup: CDR1 SGHTA, CDR2 FQGNSA. Trimming removed 1 base from V and 8 bases from J, with 14 bases in between. The complete variable domain, with remaining parts taken from reference TRBV7-2 and TRBJ1-4, reads GAGVSQSPSNKVTEKGKDVELRCDPISGHTALYWYRQSLGQGLEFLIYFQGNSAPDKSGLPSDRFSAERTGGSVSTLTIQRTQQEDSAVYLCASSLVGGLGEKLFFGSGTQLSVL.

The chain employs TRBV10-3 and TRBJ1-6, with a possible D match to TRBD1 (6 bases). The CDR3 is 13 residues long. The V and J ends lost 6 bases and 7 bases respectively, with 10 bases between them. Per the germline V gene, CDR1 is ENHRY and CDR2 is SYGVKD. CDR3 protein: CAIRGHPNSPLHF. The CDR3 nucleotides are TGTGCCATCAGGGGACACCCGAATTCACCCCTCCACTTT.

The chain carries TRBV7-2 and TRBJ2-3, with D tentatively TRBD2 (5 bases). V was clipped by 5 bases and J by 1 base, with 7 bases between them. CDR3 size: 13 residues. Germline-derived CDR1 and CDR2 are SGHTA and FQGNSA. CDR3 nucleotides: TGTGCCAGCAGCCCCGGGGGCACAGATACGCAGTATTTT. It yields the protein CASSPGGTDTQYF.